What follows is one TCR beta chain and its context. These data originate in a study of technical replicates of blood from a few donors. V dropped 1 base and J dropped 2 bases, with 9 bases sitting between them. CDR1 and CDR2 from the germline V gene are SGHNT and YYREEE (reference sequence). The CDR3 contains 14 residues. Libraries were prepared by immunoSEQ multiplex PCR; TCRdb keeps only in-frame clonotypes and omits some of them. The data contain almost 90,000 clones, 85% to 95% of them singletons. This TCR derives from a human donor in good health. The chain couples TRBV5-4 to TRBJ2-5; a possible D gene is TRBD2 (6 bases). Sequencing was performed on T cells isolated from PBMCs. CDR3 nucleotide sequence: TGTGCCAGCAGCTTGCCGGGGGTGCAAGAGACCCAGTACTTC. This sequence encodes CASSLPGVQETQYF.